This entry features one T cell receptor beta chain sequence. Clones were sequenced by immunoSEQ multiplex PCR, and TCRdb holds only the in-frame ones, with some missing. The sample lists 310,000 or so clones; around 90% were seen once. The data originate from a study of blood T cell repertoires in COVID-19. CDR3 length equals 16 residues. J gave up 9 bases and V 7 bases, and 18 bases lay outside the gene matches. Germline V gene sequence: CDR1 SGHDT, CDR2 YYEEEE. Sequenced: peripheral blood. This chain connects TRBV5-6 to TRBJ2-1; 8 bases agree with TRBD1. The sequence came from a man aged 70 or older with acute or convalescent COVID-19. The CDR3 DNA follows: TGTGCCAGCGGACTTGGGGGGAAGACAGGGGTAAGTGAGCAGTTCTTC. Its translation is CASGLGGKTGVSEQFF.